This T cell receptor beta chain was documented in a study of blood T cell repertoires in COVID-19. Study in general: Spain, Italy and the United States supplied samples that represented acute and convalescent COVID-19. T cells, B-cell-depleted T cells, or PBMCs provided the cDNA or gDNA that served as material.

Source study methods: Estimation of nucleated cell counts relied on the amplification of reference gene primers. Only in-frame clones appear in the TCRdb table, and some are missing; sequencing was by immunoSEQ multiplex PCR. For V, J and clone size, that table is used; D and trimming come from the DNA. Of about 380,000 clones detected, roughly 77% appear once; the ten largest clones hold 1.1%. Germline V gene sequence: CDR1 MDHEN, CDR2 SYDVKM. The length of the CDR3 is 13 residues. Trimming removed 6 bases from V and 5 bases from J; junction bases left unmatched: 6. V and J are TRBV28 and TRBJ1-2, with TRBD1 matching 7 bases. Input material: peripheral blood. This receptor was identified in a human donor with acute or convalescent COVID-19. The donor label of this sample is uncertain. The CDR3 coding sequence is TGTGCCAGCAGCCGTCAGACAGGGTATGGCTACACCTTC. It yields the protein CASSRQTGYGYTF.